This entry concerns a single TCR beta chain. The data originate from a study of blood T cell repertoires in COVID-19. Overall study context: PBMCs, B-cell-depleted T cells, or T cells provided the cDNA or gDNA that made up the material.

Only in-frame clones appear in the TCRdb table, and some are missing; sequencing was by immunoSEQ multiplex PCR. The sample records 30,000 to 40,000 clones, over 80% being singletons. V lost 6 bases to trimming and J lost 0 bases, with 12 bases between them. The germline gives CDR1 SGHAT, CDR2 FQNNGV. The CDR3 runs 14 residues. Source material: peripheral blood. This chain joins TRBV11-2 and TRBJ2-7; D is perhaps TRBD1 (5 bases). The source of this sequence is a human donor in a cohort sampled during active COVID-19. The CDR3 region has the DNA TGTGCCAGCAGTAAGACAGATAGCTCCTACGAGCAGTACTTC. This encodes CASSKTDSSYEQYF.